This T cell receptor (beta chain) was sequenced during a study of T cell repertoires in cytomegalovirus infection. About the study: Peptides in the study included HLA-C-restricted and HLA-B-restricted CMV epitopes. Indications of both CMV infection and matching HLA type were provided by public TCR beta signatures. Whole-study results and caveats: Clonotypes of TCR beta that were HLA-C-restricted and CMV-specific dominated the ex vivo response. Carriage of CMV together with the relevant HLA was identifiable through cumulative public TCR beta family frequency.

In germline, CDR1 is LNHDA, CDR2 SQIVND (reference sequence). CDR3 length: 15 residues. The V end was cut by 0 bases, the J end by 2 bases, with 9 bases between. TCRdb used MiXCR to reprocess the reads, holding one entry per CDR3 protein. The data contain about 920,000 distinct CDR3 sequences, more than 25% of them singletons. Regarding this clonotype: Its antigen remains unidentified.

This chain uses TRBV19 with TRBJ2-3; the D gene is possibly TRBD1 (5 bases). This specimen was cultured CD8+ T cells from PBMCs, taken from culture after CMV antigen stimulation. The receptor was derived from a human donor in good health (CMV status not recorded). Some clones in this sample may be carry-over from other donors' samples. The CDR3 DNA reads TGTGCCAGTAGTATAGATTGGGGCCACACAGATACGCAGTATTTT. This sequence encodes CASSIDWGHTDTQYF.